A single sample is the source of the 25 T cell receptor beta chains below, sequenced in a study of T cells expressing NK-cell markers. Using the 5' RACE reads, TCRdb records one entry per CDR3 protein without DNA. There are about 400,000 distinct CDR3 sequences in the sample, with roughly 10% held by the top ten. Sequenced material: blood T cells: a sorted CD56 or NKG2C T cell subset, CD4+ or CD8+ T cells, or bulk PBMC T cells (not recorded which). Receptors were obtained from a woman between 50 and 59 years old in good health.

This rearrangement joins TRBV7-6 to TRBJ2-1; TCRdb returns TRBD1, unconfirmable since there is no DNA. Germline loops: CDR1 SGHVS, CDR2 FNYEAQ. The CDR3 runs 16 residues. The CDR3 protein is CASSSPFDKQGDEQFF.

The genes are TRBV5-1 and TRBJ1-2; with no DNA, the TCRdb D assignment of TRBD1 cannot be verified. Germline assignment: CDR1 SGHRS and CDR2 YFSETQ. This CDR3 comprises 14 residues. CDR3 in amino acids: CASSLPGYHYGYTF.

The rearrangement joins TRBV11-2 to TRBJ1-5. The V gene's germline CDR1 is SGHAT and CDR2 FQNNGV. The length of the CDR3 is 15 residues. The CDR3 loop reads CASSLGIFSNQPQHF.

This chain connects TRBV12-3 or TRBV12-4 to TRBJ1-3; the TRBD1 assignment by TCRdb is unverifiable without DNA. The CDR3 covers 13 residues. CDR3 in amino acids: CASGPLSGNTIYF.

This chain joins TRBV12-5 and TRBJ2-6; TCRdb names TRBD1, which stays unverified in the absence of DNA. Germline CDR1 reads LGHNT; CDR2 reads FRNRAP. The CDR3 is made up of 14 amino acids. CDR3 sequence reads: CASGSGAGANVLTF. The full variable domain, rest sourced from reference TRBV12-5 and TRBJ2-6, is DARVTQTPRHKVTEMGQEVTMRCQPILGHNTVFWYRQTMMQGLELLAYFRNRAPLDDSGMPKDRFSAEMPDATLATLKIQPSEPRDSAVYFCASGSGAGANVLTFGAGSRLTVL.

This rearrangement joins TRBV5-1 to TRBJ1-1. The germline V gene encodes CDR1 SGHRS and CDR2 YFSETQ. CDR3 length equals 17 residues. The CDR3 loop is CASSPNLGSDIYTEAFF. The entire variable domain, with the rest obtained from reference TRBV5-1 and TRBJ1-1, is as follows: KAGVTQTPRYLIKTRGQQVTLSCSPISGHRSVSWYQQTPGQGLQFLFEYFSETQRNKGNFPGRFSGRQFSNSRSEMNVSTLELGDSALYLCASSPNLGSDIYTEAFFGQGTRLTVV.

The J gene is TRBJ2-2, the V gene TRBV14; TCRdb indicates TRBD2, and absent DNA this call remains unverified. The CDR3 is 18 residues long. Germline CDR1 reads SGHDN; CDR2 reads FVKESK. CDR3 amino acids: CASSQSSGLAGVFGELFF.

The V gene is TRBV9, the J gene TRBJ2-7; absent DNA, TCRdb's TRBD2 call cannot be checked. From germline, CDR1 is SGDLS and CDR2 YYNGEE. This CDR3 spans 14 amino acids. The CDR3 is CASSEDGSTYEQYF.

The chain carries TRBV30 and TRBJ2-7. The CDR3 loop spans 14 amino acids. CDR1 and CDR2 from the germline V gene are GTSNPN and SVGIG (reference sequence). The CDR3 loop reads CAWSVAGSLYEQYF.

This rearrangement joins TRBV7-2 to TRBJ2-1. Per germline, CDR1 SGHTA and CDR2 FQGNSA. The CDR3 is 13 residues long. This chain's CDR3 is CASSPDRTGEQFF.

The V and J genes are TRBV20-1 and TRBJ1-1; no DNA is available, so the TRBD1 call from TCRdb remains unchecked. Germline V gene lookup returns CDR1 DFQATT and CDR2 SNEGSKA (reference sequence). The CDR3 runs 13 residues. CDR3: CSARPPSTFEAFF.

The CDR3 loop reads CASRRTGISNQPQHF. The chain carries TRBV7-2 and TRBJ1-5; TCRdb gives TRBD1 as the D gene, but with no DNA this cannot be confirmed. The CDR3 length is 15 residues. Germline V gene data show CDR1 as SGHTA and CDR2 as FQGNSA.

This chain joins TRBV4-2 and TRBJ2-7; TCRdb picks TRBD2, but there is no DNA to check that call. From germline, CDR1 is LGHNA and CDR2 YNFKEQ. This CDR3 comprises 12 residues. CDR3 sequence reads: CASTNGAGEQYF.

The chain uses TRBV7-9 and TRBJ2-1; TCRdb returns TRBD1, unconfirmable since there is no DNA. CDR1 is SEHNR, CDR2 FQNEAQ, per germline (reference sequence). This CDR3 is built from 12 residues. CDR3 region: CASSLRGDEQFF.

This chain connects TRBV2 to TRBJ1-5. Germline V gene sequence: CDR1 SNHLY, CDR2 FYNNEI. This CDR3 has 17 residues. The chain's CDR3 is CASTRGEIWRSNQPQHF.

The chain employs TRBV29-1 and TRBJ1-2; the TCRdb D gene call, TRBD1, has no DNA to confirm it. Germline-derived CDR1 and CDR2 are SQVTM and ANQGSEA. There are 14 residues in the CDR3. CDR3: CSAPGGGPNYGYTF.

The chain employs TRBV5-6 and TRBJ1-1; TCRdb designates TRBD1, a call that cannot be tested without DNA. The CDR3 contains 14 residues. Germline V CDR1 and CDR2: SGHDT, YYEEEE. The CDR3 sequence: CASSLEQGRTEAFF.

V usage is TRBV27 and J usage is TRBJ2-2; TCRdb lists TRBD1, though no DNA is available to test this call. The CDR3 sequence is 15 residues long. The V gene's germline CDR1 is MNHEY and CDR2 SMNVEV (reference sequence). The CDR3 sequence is CADLKGNLETGELFF.

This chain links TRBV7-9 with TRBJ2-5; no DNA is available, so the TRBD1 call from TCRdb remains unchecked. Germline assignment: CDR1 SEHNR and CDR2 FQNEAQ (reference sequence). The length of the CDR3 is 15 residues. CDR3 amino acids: CASSHPWGDEETQYF. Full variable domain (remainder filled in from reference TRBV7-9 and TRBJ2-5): DTGVSQNPRHKITKRGQNVTFRCDPISEHNRLYWYRQTLGQGPEFLTYFQNEAQLEKSRLLSDRFSAERPKGSFSTLEIQRTEQGDSAMYLCASSHPWGDEETQYFGPGTRLLVL.

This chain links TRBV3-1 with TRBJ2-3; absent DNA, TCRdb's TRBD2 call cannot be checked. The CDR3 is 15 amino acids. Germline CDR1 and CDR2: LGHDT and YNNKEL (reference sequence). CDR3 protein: CASSQPSGRVNTQYF.

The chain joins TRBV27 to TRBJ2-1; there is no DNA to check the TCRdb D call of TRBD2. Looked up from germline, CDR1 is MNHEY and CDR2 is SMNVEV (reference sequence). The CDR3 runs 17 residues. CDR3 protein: CASSLSGLAGPYNEQFF.

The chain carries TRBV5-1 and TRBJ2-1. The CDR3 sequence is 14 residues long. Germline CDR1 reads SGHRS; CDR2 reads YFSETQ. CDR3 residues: CASSFSGYPNEQFF.

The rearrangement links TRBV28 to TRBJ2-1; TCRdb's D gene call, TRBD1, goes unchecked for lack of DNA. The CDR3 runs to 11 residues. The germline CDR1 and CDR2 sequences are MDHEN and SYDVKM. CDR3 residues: CASHTGREQFF.

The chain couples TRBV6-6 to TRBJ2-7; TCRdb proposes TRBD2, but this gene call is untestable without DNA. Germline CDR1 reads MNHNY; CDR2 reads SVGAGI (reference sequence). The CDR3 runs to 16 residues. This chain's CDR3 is CASSYIQPAGAYEQYF.

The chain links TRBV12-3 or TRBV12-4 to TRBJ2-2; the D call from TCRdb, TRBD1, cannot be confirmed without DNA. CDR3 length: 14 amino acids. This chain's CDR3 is CASSYSKGAGELFF.